These 11 T cell receptor beta chains were sequenced from one sample in a study of T cell responses to AZD1222 COVID-19 vaccine. Only in-frame clones appear in the TCRdb table, and some are missing; sequencing was by immunoSEQ multiplex PCR. The sample lists about 120,000 clones; more than 85% were seen once. This material consisted of peripheral blood, taken 28 days after the second AZD1222 dose. The receptors stem from an adult who received the AZD1222 COVID-19 vaccine.

The chain is built from TRBV7-6 and TRBJ2-3, with 11 bases identical to TRBD2. V dropped 5 bases and J dropped 1; count of bases not matched to a gene: 2. Germline V CDR1 and CDR2: SGHVS, FNYEAQ. The CDR3 spans 15 residues. The CDR3 sequence: CASSLLAGGTDTQYF. CDR3 in DNA: TGTGCCAGCAGCCTACTAGCGGGGGGCACAGATACGCAGTATTTT.

This clone has a single count. The V call is TRBV18, the J call TRBJ1-6; D gene unclear. CDR3 length: 16 amino acids. Germline V gene sequence: CDR1 KGHSH, CDR2 LQKENI. V was clipped by 4 bases and J by 0 bases, with 10 bases between them. The DNA of the CDR3 is TGTGCCAGCTCACGGGAGCTTAGCTCCTATAATTCACCCCTCCACTTT. It encodes CASSRELSSYNSPLHF.

DNA for the CDR3: TGTGCCAGCAGCCTCGGGGGGGCAGGGGGCGCCTATGGCTACACCTTC. This codes for CASSLGGAGGAYGYTF. V and J are TRBV5-4 and TRBJ1-2; TRBD1 matches 8 bases. The CDR3 totals 16 residues. Looked up from germline, CDR1 is SGHNT and CDR2 is YYREEE (reference sequence). Losses at the gene ends were 4 bases for V and 4 bases for J; bases not matched to a gene: 12.

The V gene is TRBV27, the J gene TRBJ2-3; weak D call: TRBD2 (5 bases). Looked up from germline, CDR1 is MNHEY and CDR2 is SMNVEV (reference sequence). Trimming removed 3 bases from V and 6 bases from J, with 25 bases in between. The CDR3 totals 18 residues. This chain's CDR3 is CASSLFLDGWESSDTQYF. For the CDR3, the DNA is TGTGCCAGCAGTTTGTTTCTTGACGGGTGGGAGAGTTCGGATACGCAGTATTTT.

The chain recombines TRBV27 with TRBJ2-1; D is perhaps TRBD2 (5 bases). V lost 5 bases to trimming and J lost 6 bases, with 11 bases between them. CDR3 length: 13 amino acids. Germline CDR1 and CDR2: MNHEY and SMNVEV (reference sequence). The chain's CDR3 is CASSKAGRNEQFF. CDR3 bases: TGTGCCAGCAGTAAGGCGGGCCGCAATGAGCAGTTCTTC.

V usage is TRBV3-1 (or the pseudogene TRBV3-2) and J usage is TRBJ2-1; TRBD2 matches at 8 bases. Germline CDR1 LGHDT, CDR2 YNNKEL (reference sequence). V shed 1 base, J shed 4 bases, and the junction held 0 bases outside the gene matches. There are 14 residues in the CDR3. In DNA form, the CDR3 reads TGTGCCAGCAGCCAAGCGGGAGGGTACAATGAGCAGTTCTTC. Its translation: CASSQAGGYNEQFF.

The chain combines TRBV30 with TRBJ2-5; 10 nucleotides align to TRBD1. The CDR3 extends over 13 amino acids. Unmatched junction bases numbered 4, after V lost 5 bases and J lost 4 bases. The V gene's germline CDR1 is GTSNPN and CDR2 SVGIG (reference sequence). The CDR3 spells CAWSGTGVETQYF. The CDR3 nucleotides are TGTGCCTGGTCCGGGACAGGGGTAGAGACCCAGTACTTC. Combining the CDR3 with reference TRBV30 and TRBJ2-5 gives the whole variable domain SQTIHQWPATLVQPVGSPLSLECTVEGTSNPNLYWYRQAAGRGLQLLFYSVGIGQISSEVPQNLSASRPQDRQFILSSKKLLLSDSGFYLCAWSGTGVETQYFGPGTRLLVL.

The count of this clone is one. The chain recombines TRBV5-6 with TRBJ2-7; D call uncertain. The CDR3 contains 12 residues. Germline loops: CDR1 SGHDT, CDR2 YYEEEE. The V and J ends lost 0 bases and 2 bases respectively, with 3 bases between them. The CDR3 region has the DNA TGTGCCAGCAGCTTGGACGCCTACGAGCAGTACTTC. This translates into CASSLDAYEQYF.

This chain joins TRBV6-2 or TRBV6-3 and TRBJ1-1; D is possibly TRBD1 (5 bases). CDR1 MNHEY and CDR2 SVGEGT come from the germline V gene. The CDR3 is 14 amino acids. V was cut by 2 bases and J by 1 base, with 8 bases left in between. This chain's CDR3 is CASSYGGRNTEAFF. DNA for the CDR3: TGTGCCAGCAGTTACGGGGGTCGGAACACTGAAGCTTTCTTT.

The chain carries TRBV6-5 and TRBJ1-3, with D hard to call. Germline-derived CDR1 and CDR2 are MNHEY and SVGAGI. Trimming took 6 bases from V and 2 from J, leaving 11 bases between them. The CDR3 is 14 residues long. CDR3 sequence reads: CASRTADTGNTIYF. CDR3 nucleotides: TGTGCCAGCAGGACCGCAGATACTGGAAACACCATATATTTT.

The V call is TRBV19, the J call TRBJ1-1; D gene uncertain. CDR3 length: 16 residues. V gave up 3 bases and J gave up 4 bases, with 18 bases separating them. Germline V gene data show CDR1 as LNHDA and CDR2 as SQIVND (reference sequence). The CDR3 sequence: CASSIGWLGRSTEAFF. As DNA, the CDR3 is TGTGCCAGTAGTATTGGATGGCTGGGAAGGTCCACTGAAGCTTTCTTT.